The entry below gives a single TCR beta chain sequence along with its context. Germline trimming cut 3 bases from V and 5 bases from J; bases unmatched to any gene: 3. The CDR3 sequence is 12 residues long. CDR1 GTSNPN and CDR2 SVGIG come from the germline V gene (reference sequence). Libraries were prepared by immunoSEQ multiplex PCR; TCRdb keeps only in-frame clonotypes and omits some of them. Among roughly 130,000 clones, more than 70% were seen once, and the ten largest hold more than 5%. The data belong to a study of radiation and T cells in renal cell carcinoma. The time point denotes: blood 2 weeks post-SBRT. The treatment: 15 Gy SBRT to primary tumor, nephrectomy 4 weeks later.

The sequence was obtained from a woman aged 70-85 years with renal cell carcinoma. Sequenced here: blood, sampled from a patient whose treatment included radiotherapy and nephrectomy. The V and J genes are TRBV30 and TRBJ1-2; 7 bases match TRBD1. The CDR3 sequence: CAWRGGGYGYTF. The CDR3, as DNA: TGTGCCTGGAGAGGGGGCGGGTATGGCTACACCTTC.